The source of this T cell receptor beta chain is a study of T cell changes during pregnancy in multiple sclerosis. There are 15 residues in the CDR3. Trimming removed 8 bases from V and 1 base from J; junction bases left unmatched: 7. The germline gives CDR1 MNHNS, CDR2 SASEGT. Only in-frame clones appear in the TCRdb table, and some are missing; sequencing was by immunoSEQ multiplex PCR. The table shows tens of thousands of clones, with 92% occurring only once. The chain uses TRBV6-1 and TRBJ2-5, with 10 bases matching TRBD2. The sequencing here drew on CD4+ T cells from peripheral blood mononuclear cells, taken in the second trimester of pregnancy. This sequence originates from a female donor with multiple sclerosis, enrolled in a pregnancy study. CDR3 nucleotides: TGTGCCAGCGGGGTAGCGGGGGGAATCCAAGAGACCCAGTACTTC. Protein sequence: CASGVAGGIQETQYF.